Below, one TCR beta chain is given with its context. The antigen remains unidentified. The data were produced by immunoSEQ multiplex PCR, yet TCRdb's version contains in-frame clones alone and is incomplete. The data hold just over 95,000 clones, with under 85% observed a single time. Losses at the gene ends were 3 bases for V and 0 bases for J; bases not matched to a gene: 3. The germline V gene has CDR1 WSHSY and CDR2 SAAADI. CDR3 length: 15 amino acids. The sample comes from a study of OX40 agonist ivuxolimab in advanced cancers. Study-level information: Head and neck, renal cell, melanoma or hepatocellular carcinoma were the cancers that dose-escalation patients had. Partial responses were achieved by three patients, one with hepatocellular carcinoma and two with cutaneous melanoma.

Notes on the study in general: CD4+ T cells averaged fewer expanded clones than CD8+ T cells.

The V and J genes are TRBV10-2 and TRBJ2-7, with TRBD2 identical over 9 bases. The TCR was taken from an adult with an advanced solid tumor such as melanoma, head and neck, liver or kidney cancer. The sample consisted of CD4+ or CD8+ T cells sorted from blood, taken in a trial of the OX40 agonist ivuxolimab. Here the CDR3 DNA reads TGCGCCAGCAGTGAAAGCGGGAGGAACTCCTACGAGCAGTACTTC. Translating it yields CASSESGRNSYEQYF.